This T cell receptor beta chain was recovered during a study of cytomegalovirus exposure and HLA in healthy donors. About the research overall: Clustering assigned 70% to 85% of the roughly 420 genotyped donors to the Caucasian-associated ancestry cluster.

CDR1 is MDHEN and CDR2 is SYDVKM in the germline V gene. V gave up 6 bases and J gave up 8 bases, with 18 bases separating them. This CDR3 contains 14 residues. About this clone itself: Its cognate antigen is unknown.

Primers for the PCR totalled 60 Vbeta and 13 Jbeta. Clones were sequenced by immunoSEQ multiplex PCR, and TCRdb holds only the in-frame ones, with some missing. The sample shows 200,000 or so clones, 82% of them seen only once. Study results and caveats: TCR beta sequences reportedly predicted most subjects' HLA-A and HLA-B alleles accurately. The likely origin of a cluster of highly shared sequence variants was a sequencing artifact.

The study sampled nominally healthy donors, though unrecorded immune exposures were likely. The source material was PBMCs. The rearrangement links TRBV28 to TRBJ2-3; no clear D gene. This sequence was found in a woman between 50 and 59 years old in good health and CMV-seropositive. In DNA form, the CDR3 reads TGTGCCAGCAGGCTACCGATATCTGTTGCTACGCAGTATTTT. Its protein product is CASRLPISVATQYF.